The rows below give T cell receptor beta chains drawn from one sample of a study of blood T cell repertoires in COVID-19. Profiled with immunoSEQ multiplex PCR; TCRdb holds only in-frame clones, not every one. The table records roughly 100,000 clones, about four fifths of them present only once. Sequenced material: peripheral blood. The receptors come from a man in his forties with active or convalescent COVID-19. Each CDR3 is given with its conserved first and last residue. The D gene is left open where the match is weak. Expanded clones are given a class, and other clones once, few, many or no size at all.

V	length	D	J	size	CDR3	DNA
TRBV9	15	TRBD1	TRBJ1-1	-	CASSVIAGGRTEAFF	TGTGCCAGCAGCGTAATCGCAGGGGGCCGCACTGAAGCTTTCTTT
TRBV4-2	15	-	TRBJ2-1	-	CASSQVGQDSGEQFF	TGTGCCAGCAGCCAAGTGGGACAAGACTCGGGGGAGCAGTTCTTC
TRBV7-2	13	-	TRBJ1-2	few	CASSPYRDYGYTF	TGTGCCAGCAGCCCCTATCGGGACTATGGCTACACCTTC
TRBV10-1	18	TRBD1	TRBJ1-2	few	CASSEAGQGAGRNYGYTF	TGCGCCAGCAGTGAAGCGGGACAGGGGGCGGGTAGGAACTATGGCTACACCTTC
TRBV2	14	TRBD1	TRBJ1-2	-	CASIAGTVNYGYTF	TGTGCCAGCATTGCCGGGACAGTTAACTATGGCTACACCTTC
TRBV19	13	TRBD1	TRBJ1-6	-	CASYGGQGSPLHF	TGTGCCAGCTATGGGGGACAGGGATCACCCCTCCACTTT
TRBV18	15	TRBD1	TRBJ2-1	few	CASQVGTGGYNEQFF	TGTGCCAGCCAAGTCGGGACAGGGGGCTACAATGAGCAGTTCTTC
TRBV18	13	-	TRBJ2-7	-	CASSPRIGDEQYF	TGTGCCAGCTCACCACGTATAGGGGACGAGCAGTACTTC
TRBV6-1	15	-	TRBJ1-4	-	CASSDPRTGSEKLFF	TGTGCCAGCAGTGATCCTCGGACGGGGAGTGAAAAACTGTTTTTT
TRBV6-5	15	-	TRBJ1-1	-	CASSYRRVLDTEAFF	TGTGCCAGCAGTTACAGGAGGGTATTGGACACTGAAGCTTTCTTT
TRBV7-8	12	-	TRBJ2-5	-	CASSLRGETQYF	TGTGCCAGCAGCTTGCGGGGAGAGACCCAGTACTTC
TRBV6-1	15	TRBD1	TRBJ2-7	-	CASSEAWDRALEQYF	TGTGCCAGCAGTGAAGCGTGGGACAGGGCTCTCGAGCAGTACTTC
TRBV19	12	-	TRBJ1-6	-	CASRGVGSPLHF	TGTGCCAGTAGAGGGGTAGGCTCACCCCTCCACTTT
TRBV4-1	16	TRBD1	TRBJ1-5	-	CASSQADRGDNQPQHF	TGCGCCAGCAGCCAGGCCGACAGGGGGGACAATCAGCCCCAGCATTTT
TRBV5-1	15	TRBD2	TRBJ2-5	-	CASRASGEGAETQYF	TGCGCCAGCAGGGCTAGCGGGGAGGGTGCAGAGACCCAGTACTTC
TRBV7-9	13	TRBD1	TRBJ1-1	once	CASSRTGDTEAFF	TGTGCCAGCAGTCGGACAGGGGATACTGAAGCTTTCTTT
TRBV18	12	-	TRBJ1-1	-	CASSPRNTEAFF	TGTGCCAGCTCACCGAGGAACACTGAAGCTTTCTTT
TRBV7-9	12	-	TRBJ2-1	-	CASSRDTAEQFF	TGTGCCAGCAGCCGCGACACCGCTGAGCAGTTCTTC
TRBV14	19	-	TRBJ1-5	-	CASSQEGPGKRRDNQPQHF	TGTGCCAGCAGCCAAGAGGGGCCAGGGAAAAGGAGGGACAATCAGCCCCAGCATTTT
TRBV6-1	15	-	TRBJ2-3	-	CASIKEGTSTDTQYF	TGTGCCAGCATCAAAGAAGGGACTAGCACAGATACGCAGTATTTT
TRBV5-1	15	-	TRBJ2-7	-	CASSLVGGVSYEQYF	TGCGCCAGCAGCTTGGTCGGAGGGGTCTCCTACGAGCAGTACTTC
TRBV2	15	TRBD2	TRBJ2-7	-	CASSEMTGGPGEQYF	TGTGCCAGCTCCGAAATGACGGGGGGGCCGGGCGAGCAGTACTTC
TRBV4-2	18	-	TRBJ2-3	-	CASSQDGGGGHFYDTQYF	TGTGCCAGCAGCCAAGATGGGGGCGGGGGCCACTTTTACGATACGCAGTATTTT
TRBV27	15	TRBD1	TRBJ1-4	-	CASSNRGVTNEKLFF	TGTGCCAGCAGCAACAGGGGCGTAACTAATGAAAAACTGTTTTTT
TRBV7-2	12	-	TRBJ2-7	-	CASSPLAYEQYF	TGTGCCAGCAGCCCACTAGCCTACGAGCAGTACTTC
TRBV5-1	15	TRBD2	TRBJ2-3	-	CASSLPRGGLDTQYF	TGCGCCAGCAGCTTGCCGCGGGGGGGCCTGGATACGCAGTATTTT
TRBV27	15	-	TRBJ1-2	-	CASSRADRANYGYTF	TGTGCCAGCAGTAGAGCGGACCGAGCTAACTATGGCTACACCTTC
TRBV18	16	TRBD1	TRBJ1-5	-	CASSPNRGKSNQPQHF	TGTGCCAGCTCACCAAACAGGGGGAAGAGCAATCAGCCCCAGCATTTT
TRBV3-1/TRBV3-2	15	TRBD1	TRBJ2-7	-	CASSRLGTASREQYF	TGTGCCAGCAGCCGACTTGGGACAGCTTCCCGCGAGCAGTACTTC
TRBV18	13	-	TRBJ2-7	-	CASSAGSFYEQYF	TGTGCCAGCTCGGCGGGTTCCTTTTACGAGCAGTACTTC
TRBV19	17	-	TRBJ1-5	-	CASSIDPQVNSNQPQHF	TGTGCCAGTAGTATAGATCCCCAGGTTAATAGCAATCAGCCCCAGCATTTT
TRBV19	14	-	TRBJ1-5	-	CASKYDRFNQPQHF	TGTGCCAGTAAGTATGACAGATTCAATCAGCCCCAGCATTTT
TRBV12-3/TRBV12-4	13	-	TRBJ1-2	-	CASSLRRNYGYTF	TGTGCCAGCAGTTTAAGGAGGAACTATGGCTACACCTTC
TRBV12-3/TRBV12-4	12	-	TRBJ1-5	-	CASSGGNQPQHF	TGTGCCAGCTCGGGGGGCAATCAGCCCCAGCATTTT
TRBV29-1	15	TRBD2	TRBJ2-1	-	CSAPMSGGFYNEQFF	TGCAGCGCCCCCATGAGCGGGGGGTTCTACAATGAGCAGTTCTTC
TRBV2	14	-	TRBJ2-7	-	CASSLEGISYEQYF	TGTGCCAGCAGCCTGGAGGGAATTTCCTACGAGCAGTACTTC
TRBV6-5	15	-	TRBJ1-6	-	CASTRDSPYNSPLHF	TGTGCCAGCACCCGAGACAGTCCCTATAATTCACCCCTCCACTTT
TRBV20-1	14	-	TRBJ1-1	-	CSASSGTLNTEAFF	TGCAGTGCTAGTAGCGGGACGTTGAACACTGAAGCTTTCTTT
TRBV7-9	12	-	TRBJ2-7	-	CASGRGHSEQYF	TGTGCCAGCGGCCGAGGACACTCCGAGCAGTACTTC
TRBV27	15	-	TRBJ1-6	-	CASSGWRAQTSPLHF	TGTGCCAGCAGTGGGTGGAGGGCGCAGACTTCACCCCTCCACTTT
TRBV10-2	14	-	TRBJ2-2	-	CASSAGWNTGELFF	TGCGCCAGCAGTGCGGGGTGGAACACCGGGGAGCTGTTTTTT
TRBV2	13	TRBD1	TRBJ1-1	once	CASRADRGAEAFF	TGTGCCAGCAGAGCCGACAGGGGCGCTGAAGCTTTCTTT
TRBV7-2	16	TRBD2	TRBJ2-1	-	CASSLAGWRGGHEQFF	TGTGCCAGCAGCTTAGCGGGATGGCGGGGGGGCCATGAGCAGTTCTTC
TRBV7-2	14	TRBD1	TRBJ2-1	-	CASSRDRVGNEQFF	TGTGCCAGCAGCAGGGACAGGGTAGGCAATGAGCAGTTCTTC
TRBV25-1	16	TRBD1	TRBJ2-7	-	CASSEWGQGYSYEQYF	TGTGCCAGCAGTGAATGGGGACAGGGGTACTCCTACGAGCAGTACTTC
TRBV29-1	15	TRBD1	TRBJ1-1	-	CSVVSLGQGKSEAFF	TGCAGCGTCGTATCCCTTGGACAGGGAAAGTCTGAAGCTTTCTTT
TRBV5-5	13	-	TRBJ1-1	-	CASMRHGDTEAFF	TGTGCCAGCATGAGACACGGGGACACTGAAGCTTTCTTT
TRBV7-2	17	TRBD2	TRBJ2-3	-	CASSLGVLRGVTDTQYF	TGTGCCAGCAGCTTAGGGGTCTTGCGGGGGGTGACAGATACGCAGTATTTT
TRBV11-3	16	TRBD2	TRBJ2-5	-	CASSPGLAGGGETQYF	TGTGCCAGCAGCCCGGGACTAGCGGGGGGAGGGGAGACCCAGTACTTC
TRBV3-1/TRBV3-2	13	-	TRBJ2-5	-	CASSQQGLQTQYF	TGTGCCAGCAGCCAACAGGGTCTTCAGACCCAGTACTTC
TRBV9	14	TRBD1	TRBJ2-7	-	CASSVVETGSEQYF	TGTGCCAGCAGCGTAGTAGAGACAGGGTCTGAGCAGTACTTC
TRBV5-1	17	-	TRBJ1-1	once	CASSLGARTEMNTEAFF	TGCGCCAGCAGCTTGGGAGCTAGGACAGAGATGAACACTGAAGCTTTCTTT